What follows is one TCR beta chain and its context. Its specificity is not known. Sequenced material consisted of expressed TCRB transcripts (all of the isolated RNA was reverse transcribed). Profiled with immunoSEQ multiplex PCR; TCRdb holds only in-frame clones, not every one. Of some 270,000 clones listed, about 8% are singletons. The data are from a study of beta chain features in type 1 diabetes. Overall study findings and caveats: For patients, the naive, central memory and Treg TCRB repertoires appeared more alike than for healthy donors. PCR may have favored shorter templates equally in patients and controls.

Germline CDR1 is MNHEY and CDR2 is SMNVEV (reference sequence). The CDR3 contains 16 residues. V was trimmed by 6 bases and J by 0 bases, leaving 18 bases between them. The chain carries TRBV27 and TRBJ2-7; no clear D gene. Input material: central memory CD4+ T cells from blood. The TCR comes from a woman aged 18-35 years in good health. Here the CDR3 DNA reads TGTGCCAGCAGATCTTCCCCACCCCGGAGCTCCTACGAGCAGTACTTC. As protein: CASRSSPPRSSYEQYF.